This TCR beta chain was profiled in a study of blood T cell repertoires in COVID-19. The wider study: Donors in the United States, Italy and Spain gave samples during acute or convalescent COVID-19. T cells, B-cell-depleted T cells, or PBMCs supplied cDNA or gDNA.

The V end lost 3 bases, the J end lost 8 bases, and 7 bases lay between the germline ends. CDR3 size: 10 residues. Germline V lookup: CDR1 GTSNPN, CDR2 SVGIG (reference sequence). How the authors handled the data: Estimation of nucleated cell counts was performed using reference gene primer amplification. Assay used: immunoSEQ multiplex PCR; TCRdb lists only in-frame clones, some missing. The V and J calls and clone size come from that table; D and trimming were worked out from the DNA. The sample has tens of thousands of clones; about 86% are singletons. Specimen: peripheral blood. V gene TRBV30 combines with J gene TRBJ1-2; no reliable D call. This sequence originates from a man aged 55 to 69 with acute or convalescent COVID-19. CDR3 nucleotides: TGTGCCTGGAGAGGGAGGGGCTACACCTTC. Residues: CAWRGRGYTF.